Below are 14 T cell receptor beta chains sequenced from a single sample in a study of blood T cell repertoires in COVID-19. TCRdb's copy holds only in-frame clones and misses some; the assay was immunoSEQ multiplex PCR. This sample has roughly 320,000 clones, with approximately 89% found just once. The specimen was peripheral blood. The receptors originated from a woman in her twenties or thirties with COVID-19, enrolled during active disease.

The chain has TRBV4-3 and TRBJ2-1, with D hard to call. The ends were cut back, 2 bases at V and 3 bases at J, with 11 bases in the middle. The CDR3 extends over 15 amino acids. The germline V gene has CDR1 LGHNA and CDR2 YSLEER. The CDR3 DNA is TGCGCCAGCAGCCAAAGCGTGCTAGGCTACAATGAGCAGTTCTTC. This codes for CASSQSVLGYNEQFF.

The J gene is TRBJ1-2, the V gene TRBV3-1 (or the pseudogene TRBV3-2), with TRBD1 identical over 7 bases. The CDR3 has 12 amino acids. With 4 bases clipped from V and 5 bases from J, the junction kept 1 base outside the gene matches. Germline V gene sequence: CDR1 LGHDT, CDR2 YNNKEL (reference sequence). CDR3 protein: CASSLRGYGYTF. The CDR3 DNA reads as TGTGCCAGCAGCCTCAGGGGGTATGGCTACACCTTC.

The chain uses TRBV5-1 and TRBJ2-7, with a possible D match to TRBD2 (7 bases). CDR1 is SGHRS, CDR2 YFSETQ, per germline. The V and J ends lost 6 bases and 3 bases respectively, with 19 bases between them. CDR3 size: 15 residues. CDR3 region: CASTLGGGRFYEQYF. The CDR3 DNA follows: TGCGCCAGCACCCTAGGGGGGGGAAGATTCTACGAGCAGTACTTC.

This clone was seen once. V gene TRBV29-1 combines with J gene TRBJ2-2, with 9 bases matching TRBD1. This CDR3 contains 15 residues. The trim removed 3 bases at V and 6 bases at J, leaving 8 bases unmatched. Germline V gives CDR1 SQVTM, CDR2 ANQGSEA. In nucleotides, the CDR3 is TGCAGCGTTGAGTTGGACAGGGGCGTACCCGGGGAGCTGTTTTTT. This encodes CSVELDRGVPGELFF.

The chain is built from TRBV4-3 and TRBJ1-2; 8 bases line up with TRBD1. V lost 0 bases to trimming and J lost 4 bases; unmatched junction nucleotides: 7. This CDR3 comprises 16 residues. Looked up from germline, CDR1 is LGHNA and CDR2 is YSLEER. The CDR3 spells CASSQDPTGVGYGYTF. The CDR3 bases are TGCGCCAGCAGCCAAGATCCGACAGGGGTGGGCTATGGCTACACCTTC.

This clone was found once. J is TRBJ1-3 and V is TRBV2; the D is unclear. Trimming removed 5 bases at V and 0 bases at J, with 11 bases between. Germline CDR1 and CDR2: SNHLY and FYNNEI. The CDR3 sequence is 15 residues long. This CDR3 is CASSLLGFSGNTIYF. The CDR3 nucleotides read TGTGCCAGCAGTCTCCTAGGCTTCTCTGGAAACACCATATATTTT.

This chain links TRBV5-6 with TRBJ2-1, with 7 positions matching TRBD1. Looked up from germline, CDR1 is SGHDT and CDR2 is YYEEEE. The CDR3 is 15 amino acids. J was trimmed by 8 bases and V by 0 bases; bases with no gene match: 8. In nucleotides, the CDR3 is TGTGCCAGCAGCTTGGGGTCGACAGGGCGCCATGAGCAGTTCTTC. Protein: CASSLGSTGRHEQFF. Using reference TRBV5-6 and TRBJ2-1 for the parts outside the CDR3, the full variable domain is DAGVTQSPTHLIKTRGQQVTLRCSPKSGHDTVSWYQQALGQGPQFIFQYYEEEERQRGNFPDRFSGHQFPNYSSELNVNALLLGDSALYLCASSLGSTGRHEQFFGPGTRLTVL.

The V gene is TRBV7-2, the J gene TRBJ2-3, with 7 nucleotides matching TRBD2. The CDR3 runs 16 residues. The ends lost 2 bases at V and 0 bases at J; junction bases unmatched: 5. CDR1 and CDR2 from the germline V gene are SGHTA and FQGNSA. CDR3 DNA sequence: TGTGCCAGCAGCTTACTAGCGGCAATTAGCACAGATACGCAGTATTTT. Its protein is CASSLLAAISTDTQYF.

The count of this clone is one. The V gene is TRBV28, the J gene TRBJ1-2; D gene ambiguous. In germline, CDR1 is MDHEN, CDR2 SYDVKM. Trimming cost V 6 bases and J 8 bases, with 28 bases left between them. The CDR3 has 17 amino acids. CDR3 DNA: TGTGCCAGCAGGCGATCGGGAGGCGGAATCACCCCCGGGGGCTACACCTTC. This sequence encodes CASRRSGGGITPGGYTF.

This chain links TRBV9 with TRBJ2-1; possible D gene TRBD1, 5 bases. Trimming removed 0 bases at V and 6 bases at J, with 7 bases between. The CDR3 runs to 13 residues. CDR1 and CDR2 (germline): SGDLS, YYNGEE. The CDR3 region is CASSVEGINEQFF. The CDR3 region has the DNA TGTGCCAGCAGCGTAGAGGGGATCAATGAGCAGTTCTTC.

This clone was observed a single time. The CDR3 loop reads CASSLGTGAYEQYV. CDR3 DNA sequence: TGTGCCAGCAGCCTTGGGACAGGGGCCTACGAGCAGTACGTC. The chain employs TRBV28 and TRBJ2-7, with 10 bases that match TRBD1. Germline-derived CDR1 and CDR2 are MDHEN and SYDVKM. CDR3 size: 14 residues. V shed 6 bases and J 2 bases; nucleotides not matched to a gene: 4.

This clone has only one observation. The rearrangement links TRBV7-9 to TRBJ1-6; D uncertain. The CDR3 spans 12 residues. The V gene lost 3 bases and the J gene lost 9 bases, with 6 bases spanning the gap. Germline CDR1 is SEHNR and CDR2 is FQNEAQ (reference sequence). Here the CDR3 reads CASSFTGSPLHF. The CDR3 nucleotides are TGTGCCAGCAGCTTTACTGGTTCACCCCTCCACTTT.

The rearrangement links TRBV3-1 (or the pseudogene TRBV3-2) to TRBJ1-4; D not certain. Germline V CDR1 and CDR2: LGHDT, YNNKEL (reference sequence). The V end was cut by 2 bases, the J end by 5 bases, with 9 bases between. This CDR3 comprises 14 residues. The CDR3 here is CASSQLNINEKLFF. In DNA, the CDR3 is TGTGCCAGCAGCCAATTAAACATAAATGAAAAACTGTTTTTT.

The chain combines TRBV15 with TRBJ2-7; D may be TRBD1 (6 bases). Germline values: CDR1 LNHNV, CDR2 YYDKDF (reference sequence). The V end was cut by 3 bases, the J end by 0 bases, with 6 bases between. The CDR3 is made up of 13 amino acids. The CDR3 is CATSRGHSYEQYV. The CDR3 DNA is TGTGCCACCAGCAGGGGACACTCCTACGAGCAGTACGTC.